This T cell receptor (beta chain) is from a study of T-cell memory formation after mild COVID-19. In the study overall: The TCR clusters were mostly specific to one donor.

This clonotype was observed a handful of times. Its antigen is currently unknown. J was trimmed by 6 bases and V by 4 bases; bases with no gene match: 4. CDR3 size: 14 residues. Germline V lookup: CDR1 SGHRS, CDR2 YFSETQ. TCRdb used MiXCR to reprocess the 5' RACE reads, holding one entry per CDR3 protein. The data hold hundreds of thousands of distinct CDR3 sequences, with about a sixth observed a single time. Overall study results and limits: Day 15 to 85 contractors were CD4/CD8 balanced; later expanders leaned CD4+. Proof of SARS-CoV-2 specificity was absent for the second-wave clones that crested on day 37.

The sample consisted of PBMCs or a T cell subset sorted from them (not recorded which). The clonotype was recovered from a man between 18 and 29 years old who had mild COVID-19 (a few samples of this study predate the infection). Cell type and time point are not known. The chain couples TRBV5-1 to TRBJ2-1; the match to TRBD1 covers 10 bases. The CDR3 DNA reads TGCGCCAGCAGCAGACGGACAGGGGGCAATGAGCAGTTCTTC. Protein sequence: CASSRRTGGNEQFF.